This TCR beta chain appears in the sequencing data of a study of blood T cell repertoires in COVID-19. In the authors' workflow: For nucleated cells, counts were estimated from reference gene primer amplification. The protocol was immunoSEQ multiplex PCR, while the TCRdb copy is restricted to in-frame clones and leaves out a portion. V, J and clone size derive from that table, while D and trimming were established from the DNA sequence. Of approximately 59,000 clones in the sample, over 75% were seen once. Trimming took off 3 bases at V and 2 bases at J, with 6 bases between the two ends. CDR1 is KGHSH, CDR2 LQKENI, per germline. This CDR3 has 13 amino acids.

V gene TRBV18 combines with J gene TRBJ2-3, with a possible D match to TRBD2 (5 bases). Sequences were obtained from peripheral blood. The sequence came from a woman older than 75 with acute or convalescent COVID-19. CDR3 residues: CASSPDYTDTQYF. CDR3 sequence (DNA): TGTGCCAGCTCACCCGACTACACAGATACGCAGTATTTT.